This T cell receptor (beta chain) was sequenced for a study of blood T cell repertoires in COVID-19. In the study overall: Acute and convalescent COVID-19 specimens originated in the United States, Italy and Spain.

V shed 2 bases and J shed 8 bases, with 9 bases lying between them. CDR3 length equals 13 residues. Methods used by the authors: Amplifying reference gene primers gave estimates of nucleated cell counts. The method was immunoSEQ multiplex PCR; TCRdb's version includes in-frame clones alone and lacks a portion of them. The D gene and trimming were derived from the DNA, and the V and J assignments and clone size from that table. The data hold approximately 30,000 clones, with 87% observed a single time. V usage is TRBV12-3 or TRBV12-4 and J usage is TRBJ1-4; D is ambiguous. Specimen: peripheral blood. The clonotype originates from a human donor in a cohort sampled during active COVID-19. CDR3 nucleotide sequence: TGTGCCAGCAGTTTACACGGTTCGGAAAAACTGTTTTTT. It is translated as CASSLHGSEKLFF.